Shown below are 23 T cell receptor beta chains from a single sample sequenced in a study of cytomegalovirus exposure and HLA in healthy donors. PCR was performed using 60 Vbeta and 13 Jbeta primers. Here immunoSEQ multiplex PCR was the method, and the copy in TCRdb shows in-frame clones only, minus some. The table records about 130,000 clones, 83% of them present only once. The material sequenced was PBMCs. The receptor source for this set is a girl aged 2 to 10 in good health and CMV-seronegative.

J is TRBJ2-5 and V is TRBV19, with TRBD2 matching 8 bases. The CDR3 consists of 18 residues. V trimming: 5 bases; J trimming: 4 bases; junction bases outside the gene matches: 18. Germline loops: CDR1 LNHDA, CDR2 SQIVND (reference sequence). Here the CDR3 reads CASSLRAGVFGTLETQYF. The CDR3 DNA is TGTGCCAGTAGTCTCCGAGCGGGAGTTTTCGGTACTTTAGAGACCCAGTACTTC.

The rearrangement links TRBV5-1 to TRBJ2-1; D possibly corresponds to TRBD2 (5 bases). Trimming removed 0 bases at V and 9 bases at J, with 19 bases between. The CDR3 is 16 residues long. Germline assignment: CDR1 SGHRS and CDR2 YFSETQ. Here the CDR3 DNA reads TGCGCCAGCAGCTTGGAAGGGCTAGCCCAAGCCGCTGAGCAGTTCTTC. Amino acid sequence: CASSLEGLAQAAEQFF.

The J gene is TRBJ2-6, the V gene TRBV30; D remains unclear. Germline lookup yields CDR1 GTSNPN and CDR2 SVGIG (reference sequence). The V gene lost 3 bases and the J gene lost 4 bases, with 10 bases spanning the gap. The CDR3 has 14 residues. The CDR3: CAWSRHAGANVLTF. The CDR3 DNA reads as TGTGCCTGGAGCAGGCATGCAGGGGCCAACGTCCTGACTTTC.

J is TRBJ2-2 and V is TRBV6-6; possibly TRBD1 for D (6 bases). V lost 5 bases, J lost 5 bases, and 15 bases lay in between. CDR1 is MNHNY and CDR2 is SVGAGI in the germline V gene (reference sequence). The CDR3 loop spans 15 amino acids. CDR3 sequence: CASSLRQGGTGELFF. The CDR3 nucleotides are TGTGCCAGCAGTCTGCGTCAAGGGGGAACCGGGGAGCTGTTTTTT.

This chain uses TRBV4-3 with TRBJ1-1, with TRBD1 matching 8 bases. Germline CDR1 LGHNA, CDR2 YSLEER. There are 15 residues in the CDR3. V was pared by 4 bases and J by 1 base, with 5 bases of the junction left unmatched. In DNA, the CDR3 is TGCGCCAGCAGCCGCGCAGGGGGCGGGAACACTGAAGCTTTCTTT. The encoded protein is CASSRAGGGNTEAFF.

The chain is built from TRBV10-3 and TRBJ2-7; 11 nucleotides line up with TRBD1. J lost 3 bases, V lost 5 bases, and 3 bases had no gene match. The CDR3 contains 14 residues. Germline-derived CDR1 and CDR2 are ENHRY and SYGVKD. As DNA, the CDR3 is TGTGCCATCAGTCCCGGGACAGGGGGCTACGAGCAGTACTTC. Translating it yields CAISPGTGGYEQYF.

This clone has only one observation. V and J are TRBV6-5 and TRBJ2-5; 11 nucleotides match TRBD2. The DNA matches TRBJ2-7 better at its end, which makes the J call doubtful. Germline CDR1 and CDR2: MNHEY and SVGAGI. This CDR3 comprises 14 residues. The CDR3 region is CASRIAGGLDEQYF. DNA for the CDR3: TGTGCCAGCAGAATAGCGGGGGGGCTAGACGAGCAGTACTTC.

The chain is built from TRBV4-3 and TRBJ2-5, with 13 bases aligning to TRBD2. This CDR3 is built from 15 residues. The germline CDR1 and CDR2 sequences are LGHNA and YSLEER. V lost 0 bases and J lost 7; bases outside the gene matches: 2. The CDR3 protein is CASSQDRTSGGTQYF. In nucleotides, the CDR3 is TGCGCCAGCAGCCAAGATAGGACTAGCGGGGGGACCCAGTACTTC.

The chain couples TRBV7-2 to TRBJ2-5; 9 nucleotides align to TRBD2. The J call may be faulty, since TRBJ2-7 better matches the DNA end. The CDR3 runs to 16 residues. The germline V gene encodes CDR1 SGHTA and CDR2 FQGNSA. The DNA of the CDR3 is TGTGCCAGCAGCCCCCAGCGGGCGGGGGGGTCGTACGAGCAGTACTTC. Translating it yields CASSPQRAGGSYEQYF.

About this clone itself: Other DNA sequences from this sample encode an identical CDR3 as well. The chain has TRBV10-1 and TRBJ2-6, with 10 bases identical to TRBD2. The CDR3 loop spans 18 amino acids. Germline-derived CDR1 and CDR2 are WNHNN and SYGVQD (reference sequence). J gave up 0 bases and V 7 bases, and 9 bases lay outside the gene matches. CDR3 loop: CASITRTSGGSGANVLTF. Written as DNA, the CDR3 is TGCGCCAGCATCACACGGACTAGCGGAGGCTCTGGGGCCAACGTCCTGACTTTC.

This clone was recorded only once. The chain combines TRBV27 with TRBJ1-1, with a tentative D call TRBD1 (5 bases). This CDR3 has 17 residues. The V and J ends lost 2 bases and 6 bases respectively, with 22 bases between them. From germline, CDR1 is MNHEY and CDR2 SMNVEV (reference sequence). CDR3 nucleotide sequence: TGTGCCAGCAGTTTACAGTTTGGCGGGGGATTTGGTTCTGAAGCTTTCTTT. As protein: CASSLQFGGGFGSEAFF.

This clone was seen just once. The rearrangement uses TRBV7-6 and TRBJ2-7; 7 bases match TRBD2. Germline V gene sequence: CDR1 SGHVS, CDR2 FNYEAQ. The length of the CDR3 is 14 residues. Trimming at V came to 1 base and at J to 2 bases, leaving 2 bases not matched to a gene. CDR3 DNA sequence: TGTGCCAGCAGCTTAGGGACTAGTCCCTACGAGCAGTACTTC. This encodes CASSLGTSPYEQYF. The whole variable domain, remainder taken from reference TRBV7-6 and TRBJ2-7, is GAGVSQSPRYKVTKRGQDVALRCDPISGHVSLYWYRQALGQGPEFLTYFNYEAQQDKSGLPNDRFSAERPEGSISTLTIQRTEQRDSAMYRCASSLGTSPYEQYFGPGTRLTVT.

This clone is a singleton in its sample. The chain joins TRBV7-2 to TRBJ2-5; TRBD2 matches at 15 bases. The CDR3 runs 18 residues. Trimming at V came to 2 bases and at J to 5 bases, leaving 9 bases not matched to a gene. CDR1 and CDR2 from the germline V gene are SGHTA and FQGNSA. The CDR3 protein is CASSLRWTSGRARETQYF. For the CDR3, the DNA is TGTGCCAGCAGCTTAAGGTGGACTAGCGGGAGGGCCCGGGAGACCCAGTACTTC.

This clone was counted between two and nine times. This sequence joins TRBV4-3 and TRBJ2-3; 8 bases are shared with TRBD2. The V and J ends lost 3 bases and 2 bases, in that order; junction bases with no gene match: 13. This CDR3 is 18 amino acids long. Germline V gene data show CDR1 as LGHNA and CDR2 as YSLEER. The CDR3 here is CASSQDLPRGVLTDTQYF. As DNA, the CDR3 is TGCGCCAGCAGCCAGGACCTTCCGCGGGGGGTACTCACAGATACGCAGTATTTT.

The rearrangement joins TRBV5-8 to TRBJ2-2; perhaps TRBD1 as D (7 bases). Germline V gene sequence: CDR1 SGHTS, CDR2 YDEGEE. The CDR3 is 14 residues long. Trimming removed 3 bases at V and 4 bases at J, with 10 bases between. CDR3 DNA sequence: TGTGCCAGCAGCTGGAGGGGGCCCACCGGGGAGCTGTTTTTT. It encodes CASSWRGPTGELFF.

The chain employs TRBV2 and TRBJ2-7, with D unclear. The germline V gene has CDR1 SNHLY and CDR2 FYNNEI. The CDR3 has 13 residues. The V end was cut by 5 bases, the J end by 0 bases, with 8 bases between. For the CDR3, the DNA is TGTGCCAGCAGTACGACTCTCTCCTACGAGCAGTACTTC. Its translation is CASSTTLSYEQYF.

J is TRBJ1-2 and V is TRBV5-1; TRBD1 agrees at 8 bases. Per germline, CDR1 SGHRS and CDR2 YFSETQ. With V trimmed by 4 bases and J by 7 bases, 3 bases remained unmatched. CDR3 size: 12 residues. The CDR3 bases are TGCGCCAGCAGCGCGGACAGGGTTGGCTACACCTTC. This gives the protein CASSADRVGYTF.

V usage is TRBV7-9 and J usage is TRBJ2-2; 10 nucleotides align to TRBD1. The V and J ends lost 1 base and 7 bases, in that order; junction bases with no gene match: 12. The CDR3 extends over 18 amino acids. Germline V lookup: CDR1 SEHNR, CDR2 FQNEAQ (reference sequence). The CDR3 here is CASSLVPKTGGFGGELFF. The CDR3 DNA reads TGTGCCAGCAGCTTAGTACCAAAGACAGGGGGCTTTGGCGGGGAGCTGTTTTTT.

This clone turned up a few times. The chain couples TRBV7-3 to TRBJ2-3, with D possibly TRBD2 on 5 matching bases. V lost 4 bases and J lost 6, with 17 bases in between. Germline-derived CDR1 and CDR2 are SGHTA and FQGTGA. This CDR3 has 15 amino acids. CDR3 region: CASSSGGASSDTQYF. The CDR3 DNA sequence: TGTGCCAGCAGCTCCGGCGGTGCTAGCTCTGATACGCAGTATTTT.

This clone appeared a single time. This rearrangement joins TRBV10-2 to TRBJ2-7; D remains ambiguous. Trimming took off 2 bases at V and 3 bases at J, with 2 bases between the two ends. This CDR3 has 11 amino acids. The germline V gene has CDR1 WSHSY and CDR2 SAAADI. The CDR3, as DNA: TGCGCCAGCAGTGAGCGCTACGAGCAGTACTTC. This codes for CASSERYEQYF.

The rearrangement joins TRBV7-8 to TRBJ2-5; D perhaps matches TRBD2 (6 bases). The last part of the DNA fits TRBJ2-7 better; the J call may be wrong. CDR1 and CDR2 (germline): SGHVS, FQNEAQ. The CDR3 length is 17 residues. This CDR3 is CASSAREPFRQSYEQYF. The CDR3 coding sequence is TGTGCCAGCAGCGCCCGGGAGCCCTTTAGACAATCCTACGAGCAGTACTTC.

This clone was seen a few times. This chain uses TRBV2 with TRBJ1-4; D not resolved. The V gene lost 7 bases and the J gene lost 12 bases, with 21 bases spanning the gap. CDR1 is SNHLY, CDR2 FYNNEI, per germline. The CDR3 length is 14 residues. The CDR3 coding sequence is TGTGCCAGCAACTCCCGTGCTCATGACGGGGAACTGTTTTTT. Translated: CASNSRAHDGELFF.

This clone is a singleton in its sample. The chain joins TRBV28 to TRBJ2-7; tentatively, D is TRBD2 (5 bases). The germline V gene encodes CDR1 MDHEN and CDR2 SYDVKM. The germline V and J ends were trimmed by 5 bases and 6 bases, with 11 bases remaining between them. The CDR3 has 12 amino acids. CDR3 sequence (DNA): TGTGCCAGCAGTCACGGGGAGATCGAGCAGTACTTC. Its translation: CASSHGEIEQYF.